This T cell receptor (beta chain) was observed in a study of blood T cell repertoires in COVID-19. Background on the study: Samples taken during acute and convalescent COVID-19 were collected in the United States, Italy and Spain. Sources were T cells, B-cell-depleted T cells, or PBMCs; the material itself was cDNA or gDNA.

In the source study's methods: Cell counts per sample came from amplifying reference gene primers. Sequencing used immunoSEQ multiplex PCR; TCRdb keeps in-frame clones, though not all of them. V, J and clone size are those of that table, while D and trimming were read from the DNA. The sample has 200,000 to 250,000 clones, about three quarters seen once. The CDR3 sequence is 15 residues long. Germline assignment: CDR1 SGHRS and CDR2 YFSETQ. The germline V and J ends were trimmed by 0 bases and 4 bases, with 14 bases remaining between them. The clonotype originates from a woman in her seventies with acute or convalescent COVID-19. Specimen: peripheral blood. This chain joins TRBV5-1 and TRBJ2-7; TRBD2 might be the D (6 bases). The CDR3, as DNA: TGCGCCAGCAGCTTGGCTGGCCAAAGCGGGTACGAGCAGTACTTC. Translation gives CASSLAGQSGYEQYF.